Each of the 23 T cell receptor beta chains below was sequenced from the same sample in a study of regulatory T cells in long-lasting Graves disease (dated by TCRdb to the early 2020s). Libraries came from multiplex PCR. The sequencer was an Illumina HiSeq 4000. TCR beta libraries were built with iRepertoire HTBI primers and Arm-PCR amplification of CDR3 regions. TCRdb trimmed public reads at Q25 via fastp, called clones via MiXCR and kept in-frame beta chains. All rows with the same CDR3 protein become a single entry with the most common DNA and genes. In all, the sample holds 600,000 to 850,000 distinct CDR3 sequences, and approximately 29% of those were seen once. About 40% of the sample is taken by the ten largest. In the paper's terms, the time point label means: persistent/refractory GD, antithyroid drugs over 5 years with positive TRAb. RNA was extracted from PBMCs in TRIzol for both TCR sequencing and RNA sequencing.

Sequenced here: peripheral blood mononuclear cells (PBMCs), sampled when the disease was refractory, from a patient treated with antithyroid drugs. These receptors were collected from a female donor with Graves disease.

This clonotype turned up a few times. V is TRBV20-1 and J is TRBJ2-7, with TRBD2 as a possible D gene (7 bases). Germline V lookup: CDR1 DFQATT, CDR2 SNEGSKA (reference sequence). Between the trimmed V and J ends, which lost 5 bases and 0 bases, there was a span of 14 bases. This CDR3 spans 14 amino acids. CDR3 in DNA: TGCAGTGCTTCGCGGGGGCCGCTCTCCTACGAGCAGTACTTC. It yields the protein CSASRGPLSYEQYF.

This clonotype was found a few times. The CDR3 nucleotides are TGTGCCAGCAGTGAAAAGGGGACTGAAACTAGCTCCTACAATGAGCAGTTCTTC. It yields the protein CASSEKGTETSSYNEQFF. V gene TRBV25-1 combines with J gene TRBJ2-1; D is possibly TRBD2 (6 bases). V lost 2 bases and J lost 0, with 17 bases in between. Germline loops: CDR1 MGHDK, CDR2 SYGVNS. The CDR3 has 18 residues.

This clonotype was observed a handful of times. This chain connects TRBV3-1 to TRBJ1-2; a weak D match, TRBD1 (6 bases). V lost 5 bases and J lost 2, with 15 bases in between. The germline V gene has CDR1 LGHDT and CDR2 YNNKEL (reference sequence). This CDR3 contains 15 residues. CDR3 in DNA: TGTGCCAGCAGCAATCAAGGAGGGGGAAACTATGGCTACACCTTC. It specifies CASSNQGGGNYGYTF.

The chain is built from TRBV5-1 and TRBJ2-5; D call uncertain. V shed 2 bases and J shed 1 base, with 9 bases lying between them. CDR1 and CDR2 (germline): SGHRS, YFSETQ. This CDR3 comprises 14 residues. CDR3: CASSLGDTQETQYF. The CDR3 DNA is TGCGCCAGCAGCTTAGGAGATACCCAAGAGACCCAGTACTTC.

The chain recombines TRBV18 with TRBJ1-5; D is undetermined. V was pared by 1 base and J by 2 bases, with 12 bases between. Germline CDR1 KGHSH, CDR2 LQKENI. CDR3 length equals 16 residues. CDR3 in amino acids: CASSPLSTSGNQPQHF. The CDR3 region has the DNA TGTGCCAGCTCACCACTTTCGACTAGTGGCAATCAGCCCCAGCATTTT.

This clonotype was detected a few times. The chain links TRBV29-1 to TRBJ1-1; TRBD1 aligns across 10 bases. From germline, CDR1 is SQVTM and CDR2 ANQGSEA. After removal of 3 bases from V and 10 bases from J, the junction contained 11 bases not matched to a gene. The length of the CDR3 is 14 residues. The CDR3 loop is CSVERRTGGELAFF. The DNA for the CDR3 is TGCAGCGTTGAGCGTCGGACAGGGGGAGAACTAGCTTTCTTT.

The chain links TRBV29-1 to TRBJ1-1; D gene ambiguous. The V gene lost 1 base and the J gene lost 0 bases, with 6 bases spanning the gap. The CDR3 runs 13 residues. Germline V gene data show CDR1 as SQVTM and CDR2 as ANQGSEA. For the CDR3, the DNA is TGCAGCGTTGAAGGACGGCTGAACACTGAAGCTTTCTTT. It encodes CSVEGRLNTEAFF. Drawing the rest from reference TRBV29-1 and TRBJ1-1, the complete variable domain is SAVISQKPSRDICQRGTSLTIQCQVDSQVTMMFWYRQQPGQSLTLIATANQGSEATYESGFVIDKFPISRPNLTFSTLTVSNMSPEDSSIYLCSVEGRLNTEAFFGQGTRLTVV.

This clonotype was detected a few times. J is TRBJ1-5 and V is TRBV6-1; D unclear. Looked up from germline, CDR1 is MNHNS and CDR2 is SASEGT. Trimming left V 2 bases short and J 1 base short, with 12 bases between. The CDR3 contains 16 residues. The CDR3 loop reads CASSEHTGRSNQPQHF. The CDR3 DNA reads TGTGCCAGCAGTGAACATACCGGCCGAAGCAATCAGCCCCAGCATTTT.

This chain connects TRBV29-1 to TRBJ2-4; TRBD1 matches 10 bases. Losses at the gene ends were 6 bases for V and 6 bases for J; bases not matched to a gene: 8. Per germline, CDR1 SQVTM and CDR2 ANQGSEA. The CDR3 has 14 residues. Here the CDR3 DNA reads TGCAGCGTGGGGGACAGGGGAGCGGGAAACATTCAGTACTTC. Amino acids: CSVGDRGAGNIQYF.

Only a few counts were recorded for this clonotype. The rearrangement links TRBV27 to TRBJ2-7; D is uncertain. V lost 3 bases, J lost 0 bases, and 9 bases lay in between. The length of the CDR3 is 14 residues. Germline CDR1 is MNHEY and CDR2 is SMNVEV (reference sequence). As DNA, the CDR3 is TGTGCCAGCAGTTTGGCAGTGGCCTCCTACGAGCAGTACTTC. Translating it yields CASSLAVASYEQYF.

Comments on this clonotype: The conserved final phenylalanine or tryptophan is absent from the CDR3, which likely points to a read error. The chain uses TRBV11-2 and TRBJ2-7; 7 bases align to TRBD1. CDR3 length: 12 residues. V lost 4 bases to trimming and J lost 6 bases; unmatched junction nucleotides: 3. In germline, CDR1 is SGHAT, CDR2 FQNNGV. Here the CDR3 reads CASSSDRREQYS. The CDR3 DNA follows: TGTGCCAGCAGCTCGGACAGGCGCGAGCAGTACTCC.

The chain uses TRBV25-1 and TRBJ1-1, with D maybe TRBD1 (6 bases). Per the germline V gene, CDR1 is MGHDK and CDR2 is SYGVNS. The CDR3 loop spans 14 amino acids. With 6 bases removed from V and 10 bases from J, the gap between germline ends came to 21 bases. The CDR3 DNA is TGTGCCAGCAGCGCCTTGGGAGGGGGAAGCGGAGCTTTCTTT. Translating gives CASSALGGGSGAFF.

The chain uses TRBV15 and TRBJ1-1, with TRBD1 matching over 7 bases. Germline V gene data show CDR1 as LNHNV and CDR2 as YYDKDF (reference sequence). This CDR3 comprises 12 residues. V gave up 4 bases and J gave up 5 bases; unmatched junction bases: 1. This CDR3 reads CATSMTGTEAFF. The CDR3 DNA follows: TGTGCCACCAGCATGACAGGGACTGAAGCTTTCTTT.

The CDR3 loop reads CAWRRRGNNQPQHF. In DNA, the CDR3 is TGTGCCTGGAGGCGGCGGGGAAACAATCAGCCCCAGCATTTT. The V and J genes are TRBV30 and TRBJ1-5, with D hard to call. Trimming removed 3 bases from V and 3 bases from J, with 12 bases in between. The CDR3 sequence is 14 residues long. Germline V gene data show CDR1 as GTSNPN and CDR2 as SVGIG (reference sequence).

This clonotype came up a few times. CDR3 sequence: CSVEEGDRGYGYTF. CDR3 nucleotides: TGCAGCGTTGAAGAGGGGGACAGGGGGTATGGCTACACCTTC. The chain couples TRBV29-1 to TRBJ1-2; TRBD1 agrees at 11 bases. The J segment lost 5 bases and the V segment lost 0 bases, leaving 2 bases of the junction unmatched. Germline V gene lookup returns CDR1 SQVTM and CDR2 ANQGSEA. This CDR3 has 14 amino acids.

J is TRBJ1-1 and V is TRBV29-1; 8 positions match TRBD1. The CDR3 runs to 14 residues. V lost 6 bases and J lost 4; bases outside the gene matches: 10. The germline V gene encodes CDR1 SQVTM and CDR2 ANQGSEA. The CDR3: CSVVARTGSTEAFF. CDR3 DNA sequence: TGCAGCGTGGTCGCCCGGACAGGGAGCACTGAAGCTTTCTTT.

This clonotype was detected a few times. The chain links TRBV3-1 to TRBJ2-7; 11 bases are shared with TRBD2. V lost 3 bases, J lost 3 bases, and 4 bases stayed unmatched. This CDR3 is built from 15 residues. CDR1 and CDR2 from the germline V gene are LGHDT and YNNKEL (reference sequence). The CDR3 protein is CASSQGLADNYEQYF. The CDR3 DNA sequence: TGTGCCAGCAGCCAGGGACTAGCGGACAACTACGAGCAGTACTTC.

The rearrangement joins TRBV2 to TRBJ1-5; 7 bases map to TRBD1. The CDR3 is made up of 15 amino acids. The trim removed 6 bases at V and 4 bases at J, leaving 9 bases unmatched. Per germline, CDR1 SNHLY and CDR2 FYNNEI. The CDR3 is CASSKDGQVNQPQHF. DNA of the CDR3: TGTGCCAGCAGCAAGGACGGACAGGTGAATCAGCCCCAGCATTTT. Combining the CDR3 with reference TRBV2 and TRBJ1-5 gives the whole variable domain EPEVTQTPSHQVTQMGQEVILRCVPISNHLYFYWYRQILGQKVEFLVSFYNNEISEKSEIFDDQFSVERPDGSNFTLKIRSTKLEDSAMYFCASSKDGQVNQPQHFGDGTRLSIL.

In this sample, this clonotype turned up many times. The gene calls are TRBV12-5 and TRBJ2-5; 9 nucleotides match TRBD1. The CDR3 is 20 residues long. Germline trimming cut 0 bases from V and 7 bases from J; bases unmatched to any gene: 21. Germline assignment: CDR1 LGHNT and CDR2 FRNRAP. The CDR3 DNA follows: TGTGCTAGTGGTTTGGTCAAGCCGGGACAGGGAGCGGGCCTCCGGGGGACCCAGTACTTC. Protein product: CASGLVKPGQGAGLRGTQYF.

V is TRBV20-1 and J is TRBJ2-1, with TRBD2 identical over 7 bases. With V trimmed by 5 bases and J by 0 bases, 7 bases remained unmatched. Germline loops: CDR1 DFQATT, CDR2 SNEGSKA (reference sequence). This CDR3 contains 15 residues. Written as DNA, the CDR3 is TGCAGTGCTGAACGCGGGAGCCCCTCCTACAATGAGCAGTTCTTC. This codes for CSAERGSPSYNEQFF.

The CDR3: CASSSPDRGHYEQYF. In DNA form, the CDR3 reads TGCGCCAGCAGCTCCCCGGACAGGGGGCATTACGAGCAGTACTTC. The chain links TRBV5-1 to TRBJ2-7; 11 nucleotides line up with TRBD1. The germline V gene encodes CDR1 SGHRS and CDR2 YFSETQ. Germline trimming cut 3 bases from V and 4 bases from J; bases unmatched to any gene: 6. The length of the CDR3 is 15 residues. The full variable domain, its missing parts supplied by reference TRBV5-1 and TRBJ2-7, is KAGVTQTPRYLIKTRGQQVTLSCSPISGHRSVSWYQQTPGQGLQFLFEYFSETQRNKGNFPGRFSGRQFSNSRSEMNVSTLELGDSALYLCASSSPDRGHYEQYFGPGTRLTVT.

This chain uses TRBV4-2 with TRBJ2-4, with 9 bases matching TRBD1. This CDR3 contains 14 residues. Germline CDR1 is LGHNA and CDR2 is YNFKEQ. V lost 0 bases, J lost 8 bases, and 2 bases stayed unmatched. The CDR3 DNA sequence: TGTGCCAGCAGCCAAGAGGGACAGGGTTACATTCAGTACTTC. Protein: CASSQEGQGYIQYF.

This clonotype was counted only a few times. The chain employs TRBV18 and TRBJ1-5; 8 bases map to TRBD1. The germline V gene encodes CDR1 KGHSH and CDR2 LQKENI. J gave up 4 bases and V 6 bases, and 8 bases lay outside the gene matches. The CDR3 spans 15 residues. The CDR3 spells CASSFGTGWNQPQHF. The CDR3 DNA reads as TGTGCCAGCTCGTTCGGGACAGGATGGAATCAGCCCCAGCATTTT.